This T cell receptor (beta chain) is drawn from a study of blood T cells in healthy people across ages (dated by TCRdb to about 2015). In the study overall: In model experiments, template switching captured about one uniquely barcoded TCR beta cDNA molecule for every two T cells. Using deep sequencing normalized with unique cDNA molecular identifiers, the study measured how TCR beta repertoire diversity changes with age. The donors were split into four age groups: young (average around 17 years), middle-aged (roughly 39), aged (about 56) and long-lived (roughly 80). For two donors (one aged 18 to 30 and one aged 80 or older), the study analyzed two additional independent replicas of 1 million unique cDNA reads from the same blood draw. The research as a whole found: Because donor CMV infection status was unknown, age-related changes in expanded clonotypes were potentially confounded. Observed TCR beta diversity per million T cells fell roughly linearly with age, and a significant reduction was already apparent by age roughly 41. There was a strong correlation between observed TCR beta diversity and the percentage of naive T cells measured by flow cytometry. Bulk unsorted PBMC profiling prevented conclusive comparison of naive and antigen-experienced compartments. Estimates of total diversity based on one million sequenced T cells were considered lower bounds and underestimates. The long-lived group showed more naive CD4+ T cells, fewer expanded clones and increased TCR diversity than the aged group, suggesting age selection.

Libraries were prepared through 5' RACE. The instrument was an Illumina HiSeq 2500. A second PCR of roughly 7 to 12 cycles was run with a J-beta primer mix and a sample-barcoded 5' primer. A unique molecular identifier was introduced onto each TCR beta cDNA molecule by a template-switch 5' adaptor carrying 12 random nucleotides. Each sample yielded at least 3 million CDR3-containing paired-end reads. First-strand cDNA was synthesized from all RNA with the Mint cDNA synthesis kit, primed by a TRBC-specific oligonucleotide. All cDNA was treated with uracil-DNA glycosylase and then went through a first 18-cycle PCR with the universal primers M1SS and BC2_uni_R. The authors' pipeline ran thus. Normalization of each sample was performed by random selection of 1 million high-quality reads, each carrying a distinct molecular identifier. Instead of being binned into consensus sequences, reads that shared molecular identifiers were thrown out. CDR3 identification, clonotype clustering and error correction used MiTCR with a Q25 quality threshold and the strictest error-elimination algorithm. Lower-bound total TCR beta diversity was estimated with a nonparametric unseen species model using Euler transformation. TCRdb's own reprocessing of the public reads used fastp at Q25 and MiXCR and kept productive beta chains. Identical CDR3 protein sequences are pooled into one entry, listed with their most common genes and DNA. These V and J calls originate from TCRdb's pipeline instead of the authors' own analysis. For this sample there are 700,000 to 900,000 distinct CDR3 sequences; roughly 26% appear just once. The ten biggest clones cover under 3% of the sample.

Via the germline V gene, CDR1 is SQVTM and CDR2 ANQGSEA. Germline trimming: 6 bases from V, 1 base from J; junction bases outside gene matches: 4. From its cysteine to its phenylalanine, the CDR3 spans 14 amino acids. CDR3 DNA only is kept here, 42 bases in frame from base 1. On this clonotype: This clone's antigen is unknown. Base quality data are lacking; no much larger clone is found one base away.

The donors were roughly 39 Caucasian individuals from Russia, aged roughly 6 to 100 years, who were systemically healthy. Approximately 9 milliliters of peripheral blood were collected from each donor into EDTA-treated Vacutainer tubes. Ficoll-Paque density-gradient centrifugation was used to isolate PBMCs, with at least 6 million per sample. Trizol reagent was used to extract total RNA from the PBMCs, yielding at least 6 micrograms per sample. For every donor, flow cytometry on a PBMC aliquot measured the percentage of naive CD45RAhigh/CD27high T cells. This same sample was also taken into another study, of T cells of mothers and their children. That second publication adds: Donors were nine systemically healthy Caucasian individuals: three mothers and their six children. cDNA synthesis consumed the entire amount of extracted RNA, loaded at around 1.5 ug RNA in each 15 ul reaction. In the second PCR, the M1S primer added sample barcodes and 2-4 random nucleotides. More than 8.5 million TCR beta CDR3 reads were obtained from each mother, and some 3 million reads were obtained from each child. Thymic selection similarly shapes TCR recombination output in related and unrelated pairs, with minor effect from inherited differences. Normalized repertoire overlap was always slightly but never significantly higher in related than unrelated mother-child pairs. No persistent microchimeric T cell clones were detected, at a sensitivity of roughly 100 clones per million clonotypes. Deep NGS was used in the study to compare the TCR beta repertoires of mothers and children and to look for features that separate related mother-child pairs from unrelated individuals. On average, the children were roughly 10 +/- 4 years old, while the mothers were approximately 41 +/- 4 years old. Libraries were sequenced on Illumina HiSeq 2000 with 100+100 nt paired-end reads after adapter ligation with NEBNext reagents. To avoid cross-contamination, the mother libraries and the child libraries were prepared a month apart and sequenced in separate runs. Each donor had between roughly 450,000 and 2,100,000 distinct TCR beta clonotypes identified. Naive TCR beta clonotypes were estimated from low-frequency clonotypes matched to each donor's FACS-determined naive share, without sorting.

This TCR derives from a boy between 10 and 17 years old in good health. Sequencing was done on a sample of blood. The chain was built from TRBV29-1 and TRBJ2-4; TRBD1 agrees with 9 junctional bases. For the CDR3, the sequence is CSVIQGAAKNIQYF. The DNA sequence reads TGCAGCGTGATACAGGGGGCGGCCAAAAACATTCAGTACTTC.